The clone carrying this TCR beta chain turned up a few times. Trimming left V 3 bases short and J 10 bases short, with 16 bases between. The germline gives CDR1 LGHDT, CDR2 YNNKEL (reference sequence). This CDR3 has 14 amino acids. This entry belongs to a study of blood T cell repertoires in COVID-19. Repertoires were generated with immunoSEQ multiplex PCR, while TCRdb's copy carries only in-frame clones and drops some. The table records just over 350,000 clones, approximately 86% of them present only once. Sequenced material: peripheral blood. The source of this sequence is a woman aged 60-75 years with COVID-19, enrolled during active disease. The chain links TRBV3-1 (or the pseudogene TRBV3-2) to TRBJ1-5; D remains unclear. Here the CDR3 reads CASSQEDGLAPQHF. CDR3 nucleotides: TGTGCCAGCAGCCAGGAAGATGGACTAGCACCCCAGCATTTT.